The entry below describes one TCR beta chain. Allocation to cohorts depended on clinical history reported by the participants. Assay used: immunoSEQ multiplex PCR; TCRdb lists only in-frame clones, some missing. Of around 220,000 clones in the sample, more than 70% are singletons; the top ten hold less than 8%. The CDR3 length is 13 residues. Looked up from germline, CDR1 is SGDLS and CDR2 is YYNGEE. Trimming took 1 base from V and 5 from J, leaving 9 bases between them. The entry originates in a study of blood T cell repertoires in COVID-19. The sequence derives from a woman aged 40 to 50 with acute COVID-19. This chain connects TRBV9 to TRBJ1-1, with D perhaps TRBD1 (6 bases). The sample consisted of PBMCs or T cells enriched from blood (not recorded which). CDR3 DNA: TGTGCCAGCAGCGTAACACAGGGAACTGAAGCTTTCTTT. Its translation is CASSVTQGTEAFF.